One sample yielded the 27 T cell receptor beta chains listed below, sequenced in a study of blood T cell repertoires in COVID-19. Sequencing used immunoSEQ multiplex PCR; TCRdb keeps in-frame clones, though not all of them. Of some 150,000 clones in the sample, less than 90% are singletons; the top ten hold approximately 38%. Input material: peripheral blood. The receptors derive from a human donor in a cohort sampled during active COVID-19.

The gene calls are TRBV18 and TRBJ2-1; possibly TRBD1 for D (6 bases). The germline V gene has CDR1 KGHSH and CDR2 LQKENI. The CDR3 sequence is 12 residues long. Trimming took off 6 bases at V and 9 bases at J, with 12 bases between the two ends. CDR3 protein: CASSLQGREQFF. CDR3 DNA: TGTGCCAGCTCGCTCCAGGGGCGTGAGCAGTTCTTC.

The V call is TRBV29-1, the J call TRBJ1-2; 8 positions match TRBD1. CDR1 is SQVTM and CDR2 is ANQGSEA in the germline V gene. The CDR3 length is 12 residues. The ends lost 1 base at V and 8 bases at J; junction bases unmatched: 3. CDR3 in amino acids: CSVEGQGAGYTF. The CDR3 bases are TGCAGCGTTGAAGGGCAGGGGGCGGGCTACACCTTC.

The rearrangement uses TRBV28 and TRBJ1-5, with D unresolved. The CDR3 consists of 16 residues. CDR1 and CDR2 from the germline V gene are MDHEN and SYDVKM. Trimming stripped 6 bases from V and 1 base from J, with 16 bases between. CDR3 nucleotide sequence: TGTGCCAGCAGCTTCAATCCTCTCCTAAGCAATCAGCCCCAGCATTTT. It encodes CASSFNPLLSNQPQHF.

J is TRBJ1-3 and V is TRBV6-1, with D maybe TRBD1 (5 bases). Looked up from germline, CDR1 is MNHNS and CDR2 is SASEGT. The CDR3 has 16 amino acids. V was cut by 0 bases and J by 4 bases, with 13 bases left in between. CDR3 sequence: CASSEAGGALGNTIYF. CDR3 nucleotides: TGTGCCAGCAGTGAAGCAGGCGGGGCCTTAGGAAACACCATATATTTT.

The J gene is TRBJ2-2, the V gene TRBV4-1; TRBD1 matches 8 bases. The CDR3 extends over 16 amino acids. The V segment lost 4 bases and the J segment 1 base; nucleotides outside the gene matches: 5. CDR1 and CDR2 (germline): MGHRA, YSYEKL. CDR3 sequence: CASSPLGTGNTGELFF. Here the CDR3 DNA reads TGCGCCAGCAGCCCGCTTGGGACAGGGAACACCGGGGAGCTGTTTTTT.

CDR3 protein: CASSSSPAGGEETQYF. CDR3 sequence (DNA): TGCGCCAGCAGCTCGTCGCCAGCGGGGGGAGAAGAGACCCAGTACTTC. The chain couples TRBV5-1 to TRBJ2-5; TRBD2 agrees at 9 bases. The junction had 9 bases not matched to a gene; V was cut back by 3 bases and J by 3 bases. Per the germline V gene, CDR1 is SGHRS and CDR2 is YFSETQ. CDR3 length: 16 residues.

J is TRBJ2-7 and V is TRBV19; TRBD1 aligns across 8 bases. Germline V gene lookup returns CDR1 LNHDA and CDR2 SQIVND (reference sequence). The V segment lost 6 bases and the J segment 2 bases; nucleotides outside the gene matches: 9. The CDR3 extends over 15 amino acids. The chain's CDR3 is CASSPGQASTYEQYF. Here the CDR3 DNA reads TGTGCCAGTAGCCCGGGACAGGCCTCTACCTACGAGCAGTACTTC.

This chain connects TRBV4-3 to TRBJ2-6; D is uncertain. This CDR3 has 16 amino acids. Looked up from germline, CDR1 is LGHNA and CDR2 is YSLEER. Trimming pared 2 bases from V and 0 bases from J, leaving 8 bases between. The CDR3 coding sequence is TGCGCCAGCAGCCAACTTACAAGCTCTGGGGCCAACGTCCTGACTTTC. Translation: CASSQLTSSGANVLTF.

The rearrangement links TRBV7-2 to TRBJ2-5; tentatively, D is TRBD1 (5 bases). V lost 5 bases and J lost 5, with 12 bases in between. Per the germline V gene, CDR1 is SGHTA and CDR2 is FQGNSA. The CDR3 spans 13 residues. The CDR3, as DNA: TGTGCCAGCAGCCGACAGTCCCCCGAGACCCAGTACTTC. This gives the protein CASSRQSPETQYF.

This rearrangement joins TRBV28 to TRBJ2-1; 9 nucleotides align to TRBD2. The V gene end was trimmed by 6 bases and the J gene end by 3 bases; junction bases not matched to a gene: 6. Germline V lookup: CDR1 MDHEN, CDR2 SYDVKM. CDR3 length: 15 amino acids. The CDR3 spells CASSTTSGFYNEQFF. Here the CDR3 DNA reads TGTGCCAGCAGCACAACTAGCGGGTTCTACAATGAGCAGTTCTTC.

This chain uses TRBV7-8 with TRBJ2-2; 7 nucleotides agree with TRBD1. The CDR3 spans 14 residues. V shed 5 bases and J 5 bases; nucleotides not matched to a gene: 5. Germline V gives CDR1 SGHVS, CDR2 FQNEAQ. Here the CDR3 reads CASSQTGFTGELFF. In nucleotides, the CDR3 is TGTGCCAGCAGCCAGACAGGGTTTACCGGGGAGCTGTTTTTT.

V gene TRBV4-1 combines with J gene TRBJ1-2; D is unresolved. V was trimmed by 0 bases and J by 0 bases, leaving 20 bases between them. Germline loops: CDR1 MGHRA, CDR2 YSYEKL. The CDR3 is 19 residues long. Written as DNA, the CDR3 is TGCGCCAGCAGCCAAGATCTCCGAGTTGTGGAGCGGGCTAACTATGGCTACACCTTC. It is translated as CASSQDLRVVERANYGYTF.

The chain couples TRBV15 to TRBJ2-3; D uncertain. The CDR3 runs to 14 residues. Per the germline V gene, CDR1 is LNHNV and CDR2 is YYDKDF (reference sequence). The germline V and J ends were trimmed by 0 bases and 6 bases, with 10 bases remaining between them. CDR3 in amino acids: CATSRDRVLDTQYF. The CDR3 nucleotides are TGTGCCACCAGCAGAGATCGGGTCTTGGATACGCAGTATTTT.

The chain uses TRBV19 and TRBJ2-7; perhaps TRBD1 as D (6 bases). This CDR3 has 16 residues. Germline CDR1 and CDR2: LNHDA and SQIVND (reference sequence). Trimming removed 2 bases from V and 1 base from J, with 15 bases in between. CDR3 amino acids: CASSIRGQGTSYEQYF. DNA of the CDR3: TGTGCCAGTAGTATAAGAGGGCAGGGGACGTCCTACGAGCAGTACTTC.

The chain carries TRBV27 and TRBJ2-2; D is uncertain. Germline loops: CDR1 MNHEY, CDR2 SMNVEV (reference sequence). The CDR3 has 14 residues. Trimming pared 0 bases from V and 4 bases from J, leaving 6 bases between. The CDR3 DNA sequence: TGTGCCAGCAGTTTATCCAGGTTCACCGGGGAGCTGTTTTTT. As protein: CASSLSRFTGELFF.

The rearrangement uses TRBV19 and TRBJ2-3; possibly TRBD1 for D (5 bases). Trimming pared 3 bases from V and 0 bases from J, leaving 7 bases between. Germline V gene data show CDR1 as LNHDA and CDR2 as SQIVND (reference sequence). CDR3 size: 14 residues. This CDR3 reads CASSIGASTDTQYF. The CDR3 bases are TGTGCCAGTAGTATTGGGGCTAGCACAGATACGCAGTATTTT.

The gene calls are TRBV5-6 and TRBJ2-7; possible D gene TRBD1, 7 bases. CDR3 length equals 14 residues. Germline V CDR1 and CDR2: SGHDT, YYEEEE. The germline V and J ends were trimmed by 4 bases and 4 bases, with 15 bases remaining between them. The CDR3 DNA reads TGTGCCAGCAGCCTTGGAGGGGGCAGGTACGAGCAGTACTTC. Translating gives CASSLGGGRYEQYF.

The J gene is TRBJ2-7, the V gene TRBV7-2; D perhaps matches TRBD1 (6 bases). Germline CDR1 SGHTA, CDR2 FQGNSA. CDR3 size: 14 residues. The V and J ends lost 1 base and 4 bases respectively, with 11 bases between them. CDR3 nucleotide sequence: TGTGCCAGCAGCTTAGAACAGGGTGTTTACGAGCAGTACTTC. Encoded protein: CASSLEQGVYEQYF.

This chain joins TRBV6-5 and TRBJ1-2; weak D call: TRBD1 (5 bases). V lost 6 bases and J lost 2, with 10 bases in between. CDR1 and CDR2 from the germline V gene are MNHEY and SVGAGI. The CDR3 length is 13 residues. The CDR3 DNA reads TGTGCCAGCAGCAGCAGGGAAAACTATGGCTACACCTTC. As protein: CASSSRENYGYTF.

The chain links TRBV7-3 to TRBJ2-3, with D possibly matching TRBD2 (5 bases). CDR3 size: 12 residues. Trimming took 5 bases from V and 6 from J, leaving 9 bases between them. Germline V gene sequence: CDR1 SGHTA, CDR2 FQGTGA. CDR3 bases: TGTGCCAGCAGCCCTCGAGGGGATACGCAGTATTTT. Translated, it gives CASSPRGDTQYF.

V usage is TRBV15 and J usage is TRBJ2-7; maybe TRBD2 (5 bases). Trimming removed 6 bases from V and 3 bases from J, with 15 bases in between. This CDR3 is 14 amino acids long. Germline V gives CDR1 LNHNV, CDR2 YYDKDF (reference sequence). The CDR3 spells CATRASSSGYEQYF. The CDR3 coding sequence is TGTGCCACCAGAGCCTCTAGCAGCGGCTACGAGCAGTACTTC. The variable domain in full, with the rest retrieved from reference TRBV15 and TRBJ2-7, is DAMVIQNPRYQVTQFGKPVTLSCSQTLNHNVMYWYQQKSSQAPKLLFHYYDKDFNNEADTPDNFQSRRPNTSFCFLDIRSPGLGDTAMYLCATRASSSGYEQYFGPGTRLTVT.

The V and J genes are TRBV4-1 and TRBJ2-2; TRBD2 agrees at 15 bases. Germline lookup yields CDR1 MGHRA and CDR2 YSYEKL. CDR3 size: 17 residues. Trimming at V came to 1 base and at J to 7 bases, leaving 4 bases not matched to a gene. The CDR3 nucleotides read TGCGCCAGCAGCCAAGGGACTAGCGGGGGGGCCATCGGGGAGCTGTTTTTT. It specifies CASSQGTSGGAIGELFF.

V gene TRBV2 combines with J gene TRBJ1-5; D may be TRBD1 (6 bases). Germline V gene sequence: CDR1 SNHLY, CDR2 FYNNEI. CDR3 size: 15 residues. The V end was cut by 8 bases, the J end by 3 bases, with 17 bases between. This chain's CDR3 is CASSPADRYNQPQHF. In nucleotides, the CDR3 is TGTGCCAGCTCTCCCGCGGACAGATACAATCAGCCCCAGCATTTT.

The chain recombines TRBV11-3 with TRBJ1-1; 7 bases agree with TRBD1. After removal of 6 bases from V and 3 bases from J, the junction contained 10 bases not matched to a gene. Germline V gene sequence: CDR1 SGHNT, CDR2 YENEEA. The CDR3 loop spans 15 amino acids. The CDR3 reads CASRLRQGWDTEAFF. As DNA, the CDR3 is TGTGCCAGCAGACTCCGACAGGGATGGGACACTGAAGCTTTCTTT.

The V gene is TRBV9, the J gene TRBJ1-4, with TRBD1 as a possible D gene (5 bases). V lost 4 bases to trimming and J lost 5 bases, with 21 bases between them. Germline CDR1 is SGDLS and CDR2 is YYNGEE. The CDR3 has 17 residues. Here the CDR3 DNA reads TGTGCCAGCAGCTACCGGGGGGGACTTCGCCTAAATGAAAAACTGTTTTTT. Residues: CASSYRGGLRLNEKLFF.

The chain recombines TRBV7-9 with TRBJ2-5; TRBD2 aligns across 8 bases. Germline assignment: CDR1 SEHNR and CDR2 FQNEAQ (reference sequence). V lost 2 bases, J lost 4 bases, and 12 bases stayed unmatched. CDR3 size: 17 residues. CDR3 protein: CASSLPRLANQGETQYF. The DNA of the CDR3 is TGTGCCAGCAGCTTACCCCGACTAGCGAACCAAGGAGAGACCCAGTACTTC.

This chain uses TRBV5-1 with TRBJ1-4; no reliable D call. This CDR3 region has 14 residues. Germline V gives CDR1 SGHRS, CDR2 YFSETQ. The ends were cut back, 2 bases at V and 0 bases at J, with 5 bases in the middle. The chain's CDR3 is CASSFSATNEKLFF. CDR3 nucleotides: TGCGCCAGCAGCTTCAGTGCAACTAATGAAAAACTGTTTTTT. Variable domain in full (rest from reference TRBV5-1 and TRBJ1-4): KAGVTQTPRYLIKTRGQQVTLSCSPISGHRSVSWYQQTPGQGLQFLFEYFSETQRNKGNFPGRFSGRQFSNSRSEMNVSTLELGDSALYLCASSFSATNEKLFFGSGTQLSVL.